This section outlines one TCR beta chain sequence together with its context. Its cognate antigen is unknown. This sample was taken from a study of T-cell memory formation after mild COVID-19. Overall study results and limits: Balance between CD4 and CD8 was seen in clones contracting day 15 to 85, and a CD4+ lean was seen in later expanders. That cross-reactive memory joined was suggested by some responding clones appearing in pre-infection memory. Among clones peaking at day 37 in the second wave, SARS-CoV-2 specificity remained unconfirmed.

Per the germline V gene, CDR1 is SGHDT and CDR2 is YYEEEE. The CDR3 spans 13 residues. With constant-segment primers, 5'RACE yielded cDNA libraries of TCR alpha and TCR beta that carried sample barcodes and UMIs. One entry per CDR3 protein, called by TCRdb with MiXCR from the 5' RACE reads. The top ten hold 20% to 25% of the sample, which has about 390,000 distinct CDR3 sequences, around a sixth seen once. The chain recombines TRBV5-6 with TRBJ2-1; D gene unclear. The DNA end lines up better with TRBJ2-7; the J call may be wrong. Material for sequencing was PBMCs or a T cell subset sorted from them (not recorded which). The receptor's source is a young man who had mild COVID-19 (a few samples of this study predate the infection). Cell type and time point are not known. The CDR3 DNA is TGTGCCAGCCTGAGGATCCGAGACTACGAGCAGTACTTC. It is translated as CASLRIRDYEQYF.